The 9 T cell receptor beta chains listed next were all sequenced from one sample in a study of blood T cell repertoires in COVID-19. Data came from immunoSEQ multiplex PCR; TCRdb stores just in-frame clones and leaves some out. This table has around 26,000 clones, nearly 95% appearing once. The specimen was peripheral blood. The receptors were gathered from a human donor in a cohort sampled during active COVID-19.

Here the CDR3 reads CASSFQGPYEQYF. CDR3 sequence (DNA): TGTGCCAGCAGTTTCCAGGGCCCCTACGAGCAGTACTTC. This chain links TRBV28 with TRBJ2-7, with D possibly being TRBD1 (5 bases). Trimming removed 3 bases at V and 2 bases at J, with 8 bases between. The CDR3 sequence is 13 residues long. Germline V gives CDR1 MDHEN, CDR2 SYDVKM.

The CDR3: CASSQDLGYGYTF. CDR3 sequence (DNA): TGTGCCAGCAGCCAAGATCTAGGCTATGGCTACACCTTC. The gene calls are TRBV14 and TRBJ1-2; D is unresolved. The CDR3 extends over 13 amino acids. The V gene's germline CDR1 is SGHDN and CDR2 FVKESK. Trimming shortened V by 0 bases and J by 4 bases, and 6 bases separated the two germline ends.

The J gene is TRBJ1-1, the V gene TRBV7-2, with a possible D match to TRBD1 (5 bases). The germline V gene has CDR1 SGHTA and CDR2 FQGNSA. This CDR3 has 14 amino acids. The V and J ends lost 2 bases and 8 bases respectively, with 15 bases between them. CDR3 amino acids: CASSLLGAPAEAFF. The CDR3 DNA follows: TGTGCCAGCAGCTTACTAGGGGCGCCTGCCGAAGCTTTCTTT.

The rearrangement joins TRBV11-3 to TRBJ2-5, with 9 bases that match TRBD2. The CDR3 is made up of 15 amino acids. After removal of 6 bases from V and 3 bases from J, the junction contained 8 bases not matched to a gene. CDR1 is SGHNT and CDR2 is YENEEA in the germline V gene. CDR3 protein: CASRDGSGSKETQYF. The CDR3 nucleotides read TGTGCCAGCAGAGACGGTAGCGGGAGTAAAGAGACCCAGTACTTC.

This clone is a singleton in its sample. V gene TRBV5-1 combines with J gene TRBJ1-5; TRBD1 is a possible D gene (6 bases). Trimming took off 4 bases at V and 6 bases at J, with 17 bases between the two ends. The CDR3 length is 15 residues. Germline V lookup: CDR1 SGHRS, CDR2 YFSETQ. The CDR3 loop reads CASSRSSGGGQPQHF. The CDR3 bases are TGCGCCAGCAGCAGATCGTCGGGAGGGGGTCAGCCCCAGCATTTT.

This clone was counted a single time. V and J are TRBV27 and TRBJ1-4; D possibly corresponds to TRBD1 (5 bases). The germline V gene encodes CDR1 MNHEY and CDR2 SMNVEV (reference sequence). The V gene lost 8 bases and the J gene lost 5 bases, with 15 bases spanning the gap. This CDR3 spans 14 amino acids. The CDR3 bases are TGTGCCAGCGGCGGGACCGCTAAAAATGAAAAACTGTTTTTT. Translation: CASGGTAKNEKLFF. Full variable domain (rest looked up from reference TRBV27 and TRBJ1-4): EAQVTQNPRYLITVTGKKLTVTCSQNMNHEYMSWYRQDPGLGLRQIYYSMNVEVTDKGDVPEGYKVSRKEKRNFPLILESPSPNQTSLYFCASGGTAKNEKLFFGSGTQLSVL.

The rearrangement uses TRBV12-3 or TRBV12-4 and TRBJ2-7; D is unresolved. The CDR3 is 12 amino acids. Trimming removed 7 bases at V and 1 base at J, with 8 bases between. The CDR3 DNA reads TGTGCCAGCACCCCGGAGTCCTACGAGCAGTACTTC. It yields the protein CASTPESYEQYF.

The chain combines TRBV19 with TRBJ2-1; D ambiguous. The CDR3 is 15 amino acids. Germline CDR1 reads LNHDA; CDR2 reads SQIVND (reference sequence). V was trimmed by 1 base and J by 5 bases, leaving 12 bases between them. DNA of the CDR3: TGTGCCAGTAGTATAGGGGCCGAGCCCCACAATGAGCAGTTCTTC. Its translation: CASSIGAEPHNEQFF.

This sequence joins TRBV30 and TRBJ1-5; unclear D gene. CDR3 length: 17 residues. V was shortened by 0 bases and J by 5 bases, with 20 bases between the two germline ends. Germline V gives CDR1 GTSNPN, CDR2 SVGIG (reference sequence). CDR3 nucleotide sequence: TGTGCCTGGAGTGTACGGTCGGGAGCGGTCATGTATCAGCCCCAGCATTTT. It specifies CAWSVRSGAVMYQPQHF.